What follows are 13 T cell receptor beta chains derived from one specimen sequenced in a study of blood T cell repertoires in COVID-19. Profiled with immunoSEQ multiplex PCR; TCRdb holds only in-frame clones, not every one. Seen here are approximately 200,000 clones, roughly 80% observed once, and the top ten hold around 6%. Sequenced input: peripheral blood. The receptor source for this set is a woman aged 40 to 55 with COVID-19, enrolled during active disease.

The chain employs TRBV10-3 and TRBJ1-1; 9 bases map to TRBD1. The CDR3 spans 15 residues. J lost 4 bases, V lost 6 bases, and 9 bases had no gene match. CDR1 ENHRY and CDR2 SYGVKD come from the germline V gene. The CDR3 bases are TGTGCCATCAGAGCCGAGGGACAGGGAGGCACTGAAGCTTTCTTT. Translated, it gives CAIRAEGQGGTEAFF.

This clone was detected once. The rearrangement uses TRBV10-1 and TRBJ1-2; 8 positions match TRBD1. Looked up from germline, CDR1 is WNHNN and CDR2 is SYGVQD (reference sequence). This CDR3 is 13 amino acids long. V gave up 8 bases and J gave up 9 bases; unmatched junction bases: 11. DNA for the CDR3: TGCGCCAGCCTACCTACAGGGGGGACTCGCTACACCTTC. This gives the protein CASLPTGGTRYTF.

The chain links TRBV28 to TRBJ1-2; maybe TRBD1 (6 bases). CDR3 length: 16 amino acids. Germline CDR1 reads MDHEN; CDR2 reads SYDVKM. Trimming stripped 10 bases from V and 5 bases from J, with 26 bases between. The CDR3, as DNA: TGTGCCACCCCTGTCAAATTTGCAGGGGTAGAGTATGGCTACACCTTC. It specifies CATPVKFAGVEYGYTF.

The chain has TRBV7-2 and TRBJ1-2; D gene unclear. V dropped 5 bases and J dropped 2 bases, with 9 bases sitting between them. CDR1 and CDR2 (germline): SGHTA, FQGNSA. The CDR3 runs to 13 residues. The CDR3 DNA is TGTGCCAGCAGCCCTACAGTGAACTATGGCTACACCTTC. It codes for CASSPTVNYGYTF.

The chain links TRBV30 to TRBJ1-2; 9 bases match TRBD1. The CDR3 covers 15 residues. CDR1 is GTSNPN and CDR2 is SVGIG in the germline V gene (reference sequence). The trim removed 5 bases at V and 4 bases at J, leaving 11 bases unmatched. CDR3 nucleotide sequence: TGTGCCTGGGCCTCCGGGACAGGGTTTTTCTATGGCTACACCTTC. Translation gives CAWASGTGFFYGYTF.

This clone came up a few times. The genes are TRBV30 and TRBJ2-5; a weak D match, TRBD2 (5 bases). CDR3 length: 14 amino acids. Germline V lookup: CDR1 GTSNPN, CDR2 SVGIG (reference sequence). Trimming cost V 0 bases and J 5 bases, with 13 bases left between them. The CDR3 is CAWSVLRERETQYF. DNA for the CDR3: TGTGCCTGGAGTGTACTCCGGGAAAGGGAGACCCAGTACTTC.

This clone was detected only a few times. The V and J genes are TRBV5-6 and TRBJ1-2; 9 bases line up with TRBD1. Trimming removed 5 bases from V and 12 bases from J; junction bases left unmatched: 5. This CDR3 spans 11 amino acids. Germline V gene data show CDR1 as SGHDT and CDR2 as YYEEEE. In nucleotides, the CDR3 is TGTGCCAGCAGTCCCGGGACAGGGAACACCTTC. Translated, it gives CASSPGTGNTF. Looking up the rest from reference TRBV5-6 and TRBJ1-2 gives the full variable domain: DAGVTQSPTHLIKTRGQQVTLRCSPKSGHDTVSWYQQALGQGPQFIFQYYEEEERQRGNFPDRFSGHQFPNYSSELNVNALLLGDSALYLCASSPGTGNTFGSGTRLTVV.

This clone was counted at least ten times. J is TRBJ1-1 and V is TRBV5-6, with 8 positions matching TRBD1. Germline lookup yields CDR1 SGHDT and CDR2 YYEEEE. With 3 bases clipped from V and 8 bases from J, the junction kept 6 bases outside the gene matches. The CDR3 contains 13 residues. CDR3 region: CASSSDRVAEAFF. The CDR3 DNA sequence: TGTGCCAGCAGCTCGGACAGGGTCGCCGAAGCTTTCTTT.

This chain connects TRBV7-6 to TRBJ1-5; weak D call: TRBD1 (6 bases). The V gene lost 3 bases and the J gene lost 4 bases, with 19 bases spanning the gap. The CDR3 spans 17 residues. Germline CDR1 reads SGHVS; CDR2 reads FNYEAQ. CDR3 in DNA: TGTGCCAGCAGCTTCCCGGGGCAGGGGTCAGGAAATCAGCCCCAGCATTTT. It specifies CASSFPGQGSGNQPQHF.

The V gene is TRBV15, the J gene TRBJ1-5; possible D gene TRBD1, 5 bases. This CDR3 spans 14 amino acids. V was pared by 1 base and J by 4 bases, with 8 bases between. Germline assignment: CDR1 LNHNV and CDR2 YYDKDF (reference sequence). The CDR3 protein is CATSRVGGNQPQHF. CDR3 in DNA: TGTGCCACCAGCAGAGTGGGGGGAAATCAGCCCCAGCATTTT.

This chain joins TRBV29-1 and TRBJ2-1; TRBD1 is a possible D gene (5 bases). This CDR3 has 13 amino acids. Germline V gives CDR1 SQVTM, CDR2 ANQGSEA. The ends were cut back, 3 bases at V and 1 base at J, with 7 bases in the middle. As DNA, the CDR3 is TGCAGCGTTGATAGGGGATCCTACAATGAGCAGTTCTTC. Its translation: CSVDRGSYNEQFF.

This clone was picked up a small number of times. The chain is built from TRBV19 and TRBJ2-7; D uncertain. CDR1 and CDR2 (germline): LNHDA, SQIVND (reference sequence). Trimming removed 1 base from V and 6 bases from J, with 13 bases in between. CDR3 length: 14 amino acids. CDR3 sequence (DNA): TGTGCCAGTAGTATAGGTGGGCCGAGTGGCGAGCAGTACTTC. Translating it yields CASSIGGPSGEQYF.

The CDR3 sequence is CASSLGASSLTDTQYF. The CDR3 DNA reads as TGCGCCAGCAGCTTGGGGGCTAGCTCCCTCACAGATACGCAGTATTTT. This rearrangement joins TRBV5-1 to TRBJ2-3; D is perhaps TRBD2 (5 bases). The CDR3 consists of 16 residues. Germline loops: CDR1 SGHRS, CDR2 YFSETQ. V lost 0 bases, J lost 2 bases, and 13 bases lay in between.